This T cell receptor beta chain was sequenced in a study of cytomegalovirus exposure and HLA in healthy donors (dated 2017 in TCRdb). Some background on the complete study: An earlier analysis of fewer than 750 of the donors reported 250 to 350 Gb of sequence data and 95 million to 120 million unique TCR beta sequences obtained from roughly 180 million T cells. An early release that covered roughly 600 HLA-typed donors contained around 330 gigabases of sequencing data and some 87 million unique TCR sequences. Among the approximately 420 genotyped donors, around 79% belonged to the genetic ancestry cluster associated with self-reported Caucasian donors. The aim of the study was to test whether cataloging public T cell receptors could identify signatures of past pathogen exposure. The study profiled the T cell repertoires of about 640 subjects by immunosequencing and related them to cytomegalovirus serostatus. Besides the first cohort of roughly 700 subjects, a separate validation cohort made up of around 120 different subjects was used. To predict cytomegalovirus infection status, the study brought together high-throughput TCR immunosequencing, statistical association of individual TCRs with disease status, and machine learning. A later analysis re-examined previously published TCR beta repertoires from hundreds of donors and added high-resolution HLA genotyping to investigate patterns of TCR occurrence. Rather than drawing on any new phenotypic data, the later analysis identified candidate immune exposures from TCR beta sequences and the way those sequences occurred across donors. An earlier analysis of 500 to 750 of the donors applied high-throughput TCR beta sequencing to assess whether each TCR beta V gene segment acted as functional or pseudogenic. Donor age, sex, ethnicity and CMV serostatus were compiled alongside the repertoire data. Genome-wide SNP genotypes for about three fifths of the roughly 670 donors were used in a later genetic analysis, which treated that subset as a discovery cohort. Every discovery cohort repertoire had been produced on one sequencing platform. Class I and class II HLA loci were covered by the typing at four-digit resolution. The number of donors typed differed by locus, with 629-630 for A, B, C, DRB1 and DQB1, around 500 for DQA1, 606 for DPA1, and 472 for DPB1. Because of strong linkage in the cohort, roughly 5 DR-DQ haplotypes were treated as single units for association and clustering. Across around 400 genotyped donors of the cohort, an average of about 250,000 unique TCR beta nucleotide sequences per donor were sequenced, and 15% to 20% of those sequences were non-productive. What the work shows at the level of the full study, not this receptor alone: Some IMGT-functional V segments, including TRBV6-2 and TRBV6-3, could not be told apart with the 87-base-pair reads, so those segments were excluded. A cluster of highly shared sequence variants was judged likely to be a technical artifact of the sequencing pipeline. A later analysis reported that several top co-occurrence clusters appeared linked to parvovirus B19, influenza, CMV and Epstein-Barr virus. It was suggested by the authors that the approach could potentially be generalized to other disease states and immunological phenotypes. For the cohort, immune exposure information was limited to CMV serostatus. A later analysis found that TCR association rates varied across HLA loci, with DRB1 alleles showing the most associated TCRs and HLA-C alleles the fewest. Strong co-occurrence of HLA alleles, especially DR and DQ, made assigning TCR associations to individual alleles difficult. Compared with equally common non-associated chains, HLA-associated TCR beta chains in a later analysis were more clonally expanded and had lower generation probabilities. V-gene and J-gene trimming of TCR beta chains was associated with a missense DCLRE1C variant in a later genetic analysis, and the association was replicated in an independent cohort. The earlier analysis of a few hundred of the donors excluded 15 to 20 rarely observed V segments, including chromosome 9 orphons, because counts were too low. At a false discovery rate of 0.05, a later analysis linked some 18,000 TCR beta sequences to specific HLA alleles. A few of the identified cytomegalovirus-associated TCR beta chains were confirmed in vitro to be specific for cytomegalovirus antigens. In the study, approximately 160 TCR beta chains were listed as associated with cytomegalovirus. A further reported finding was that TCR beta sequences accurately predicted the HLA-A and HLA-B alleles for most subjects in the first cohort. Because HLA typing was missing for some donors at each locus, association tests included only the typed subset. Only TCR beta chains were sequenced in this cohort, and the absence of alpha or paired-chain data limited detectable features. Correlated functional status among segregating V segments might be attributable to linkage disequilibrium, but an unknown experimental factor could not be ruled out. While some public TCRs were present in many individuals, most TCR sequences turned up only very rarely across donors. The classifier was reported to diagnose cytomegalovirus status with high specificity and sensitivity in both the original and validation cohorts. Most CMV-associated TCR beta chains appeared to be HLA-restricted in a later analysis, and the HLA associations seemed to be driven largely by CMV exposure. Compared with the roughly 710-donor mean, donors in an Asian-associated ancestry cluster had fewer N-insertions in productive TCRs, according to a later genetic analysis. The presence/absence analyses assumed that sequencing depth was roughly uniform across donors, and that assumption may not be true. In an earlier analysis of about 540 of the donors, most TCR beta V segments were observed in productive rearrangements about 87% or about 30% of the time, broadly matching IMGT annotations.

The CDR3 numbers 14 residues from cysteine through phenylalanine. Of all the DNA, just the CDR3 is kept, 42 bases in frame from base 1. From the germline V gene, CDR1 is MGHRA and CDR2 is YSYEKL. Between the V and J ends, shortened by 6 bases and 0 bases respectively, the junction contains 9 bases. This clone appeared a few times. Its recognized antigen is unknown. Base qualities are missing; no much larger clone stands one base away. This same CDR3 is encoded by further DNA sequences in the sample. In total, 666 healthy bone marrow donors made up the cohort. Cohort members were all nominally healthy when sampled, although unrecorded immune exposures were likely present. The donor was CMV seronegative and was included in the group of a few hundred seronegative cohort members. A peripheral blood sample was collected from each donor, and TCR beta sequencing was performed on peripheral blood mononuclear cells. The Qiagen DNeasy Blood Extraction Kit was used to extract genomic DNA from the blood cell samples.

Library prep was done by the immunoSEQ multiplex PCR assay. A mixture of 60 forward primers for TCR Vbeta segments and 13 reverse primers for TCR Jbeta segments was used in the multiplex PCR. A multiplex PCR assay on genomic DNA amplified the CDR3 region of rearranged TCR beta genes. The Illumina HiSeq System was used to sequence the amplified TCR beta libraries as 87-base-pair reads. In the source study's methods: In a later analysis, some 80 million unique TCR beta chains were counted across the 500 to 850 repertoires, and approximately 11 million of these chains were shared by at least two donors. Raw reads were error-corrected and collapsed into unique sequences by a nearest-neighbor algorithm in which closely related sequences were merged to remove PCR and sequencing errors. V, D and J gene segments were assigned by aligning CDR3 sequences to IMGT reference sequences. Each retained sequence needed at least a six-nucleotide match to both a V gene segment and a J gene segment. A rearrangement counted as productive if the CDR3 had no stop codons and remained in frame with V and J, and every other rearrangement counted as non-productive. CDR3 was defined by IMGT convention, running from the second conserved V-encoded cysteine to the conserved J-encoded phenylalanine. The earlier analysis of 500 to 750 of the donors excluded any sequence lacking an unambiguous match to a single V gene segment. In an earlier analysis of 450 to 750 of the donors, a V segment was called functional when productive rearrangements were above 56.7%, and segregating when the standard deviation between donors exceeded 5%. A statistical classification framework was developed to diagnose cytomegalovirus status using the catalog of TCR beta chain sequences. V and J gene assignment, in a later analysis, came from comparing TCR nucleotide sequences with IMGT/GENE-DB human TR gene sequences. A later analysis assigned CDR3 sequences and most-parsimonious VDJ recombination scenarios with the TCRdist pipeline. A later analysis defined each TCR beta chain by its CDR3 amino acid sequence plus V-gene family, and excluded reads lacking a unique V-gene family. In a later analysis, approximately 590 highly shared, low-generation-probability nucleotide sequences were removed to address suspected cross-contamination and a sequencing artifact. For each public chain, a later analysis derived a clonal expansion index from normalized ranks of inferred template counts within each repertoire. In a later analysis, generation probabilities were computed using a VDJ recombination model fitted to out-of-frame rearrangements, and the results were checked against IGoR. A later analysis scored TCR-TCR, TCR-HLA and TCR-CMV co-occurrence with hypergeometric tests, applying a repertoire-size bias correction to TCR pairs. To estimate false discovery rates, a later analysis permuted the HLA or CMV assignments 20 times. A later analysis grouped co-occurring TCRs with DBSCAN, adding TCRdist sequence similarity when clustering within HLA-allele-positive subsets. Co-occurrence clustering excluded repertoires with fewer than 30,000 or more than 120,000 public chains, plus five with anomalous nucleotide sharing. The immuneACCESS repertoire file appears here via TCRdb, limited to in-frame rearrangements. These files lack a portion of the clones; in checked studies, under half of the deficit traces to unresolved V genes, and the cause of the others is not known. V and J calls plus clone size are reproduced from that table; the DNA served to infer D and trimming. Across this sample there are about 96,000 clones, with more than 65% seen only once. 2.5% to 3.5% of the sample is held by the ten biggest clonotypes.

Sequencing was carried out using PBMCs. The rearrangement combines TRBV4-1 with TRBJ1-3; TRBD1 is perhaps the D gene, given 5 matching bases. The receptor was derived from a man between 25 and 39 years old in good health and CMV-seronegative. The bases are TGCGCCAGCAGTCAGGGTCACTCTGGAAACACCATATATTTT. The encoded protein is CASSQGHSGNTIYF.